These 8 T cell receptor beta chains came from one sample sequenced in a study of cytomegalovirus exposure and HLA in healthy donors. PCR involved 60 Vbeta and 13 Jbeta primers. Libraries were prepared by immunoSEQ multiplex PCR; TCRdb keeps only in-frame clonotypes and omits some of them. Among tens of thousands of clones, roughly four fifths were seen once, and the ten largest hold around 3.5%. Sequences were obtained from PBMCs. These receptors came from a young man in good health and CMV-seronegative.

The chain joins TRBV4-3 to TRBJ2-6; D might be TRBD1 (5 bases). The CDR3 is 16 residues long. Per germline, CDR1 LGHNA and CDR2 YSLEER. Trimming pared 4 bases from V and 1 base from J, leaving 11 bases between. The CDR3 spells CASSRAPGSGANVLTF. As DNA, the CDR3 is TGCGCCAGCAGCCGAGCACCAGGGTCTGGGGCCAACGTCCTGACTTTC.

This chain links TRBV28 with TRBJ2-3; the match to TRBD2 covers 11 bases. V dropped 5 bases and J dropped 5; count of bases not matched to a gene: 6. CDR3 length: 15 amino acids. Per germline, CDR1 MDHEN and CDR2 SYDVKM. CDR3 sequence reads: CASSPASGRLDTQYF. In DNA form, the CDR3 reads TGTGCCAGCAGTCCCGCTAGCGGGAGGTTAGATACGCAGTATTTT.

V gene TRBV28 combines with J gene TRBJ1-3; 7 bases are a match to TRBD1. CDR1 and CDR2 from the germline V gene are MDHEN and SYDVKM. This CDR3 region has 16 residues. Losses at the gene ends were 6 bases for V and 3 bases for J; bases not matched to a gene: 11. The CDR3 is CASSTDRAPDGNTIYF. The CDR3 DNA reads TGTGCCAGCAGCACCGACAGGGCTCCCGATGGAAACACCATATATTTT.

V is TRBV5-1 and J is TRBJ1-2, with TRBD1 matching 10 bases. J gave up 5 bases and V 4 bases, and 8 bases lay outside the gene matches. Germline CDR1 SGHRS, CDR2 YFSETQ. This CDR3 is built from 15 residues. The CDR3: CASSPRDRGLYGYTF. CDR3 bases: TGCGCCAGCAGCCCACGGGACAGGGGCTTGTATGGCTACACCTTC.

This sequence joins TRBV5-1 and TRBJ2-6; D gene unclear. Germline V lookup: CDR1 SGHRS, CDR2 YFSETQ. V was shortened by 2 bases and J by 0 bases, with 12 bases between the two germline ends. This CDR3 region has 17 residues. The CDR3 sequence is CASSFSYSSSGANVLTF. In DNA form, the CDR3 reads TGCGCCAGCAGCTTCAGCTACAGTTCCTCTGGGGCCAACGTCCTGACTTTC.

V and J are TRBV4-1 and TRBJ1-5, with D possibly matching TRBD1 (6 bases). The CDR3 has 18 residues. V dropped 5 bases and J dropped 0 bases, with 20 bases sitting between them. Germline V lookup: CDR1 MGHRA, CDR2 YSYEKL. The CDR3 is CASSSGWGGPYSNQPQHF. In DNA, the CDR3 is TGCGCCAGCAGCTCAGGCTGGGGGGGCCCATATAGCAATCAGCCCCAGCATTTT.

J is TRBJ1-2 and V is TRBV6-6, with TRBD1 as a possible D gene (5 bases). Germline V CDR1 and CDR2: MNHNY, SVGAGI (reference sequence). The CDR3 is 14 residues long. V was clipped by 9 bases and J by 0 bases, with 14 bases between them. DNA for the CDR3: TGTGCCAGTCATGGGGGGGTTGCTAACTATGGCTACACCTTC. This codes for CASHGGVANYGYTF.

The rearrangement uses TRBV28 and TRBJ2-5; TRBD1 matches at 9 bases. The tail of the sequence fits TRBJ2-7 better, so the J call may be wrong. Germline V CDR1 and CDR2: MDHEN, SYDVKM. This CDR3 has 14 amino acids. In DNA form, the CDR3 reads TGTGCCAGCATAAGGGGACAGGGTTTTTACGAGCAGTACTTC. As protein: CASIRGQGFYEQYF.